Listed here are 21 T cell receptor beta chains from one sample, sequenced in a study of blood T cell repertoires in COVID-19. TCRdb keeps only in-frame clones here, not all; method: immunoSEQ multiplex PCR. The sample gives more than 60,000 clones, more than 90% of which show up once; about 15% is in the top ten. The specimen sequenced was peripheral blood. All receptors derive from a woman of 80 years or more with active or convalescent COVID-19.

The chain recombines TRBV5-1 with TRBJ1-6; perhaps TRBD1 as D (6 bases). V was trimmed by 3 bases and J by 8 bases, leaving 24 bases between them. Germline loops: CDR1 SGHRS, CDR2 YFSETQ. This CDR3 contains 18 residues. CDR3 sequence reads: CASSSESQGGRAYSPLHF. The CDR3 nucleotides read TGCGCCAGCAGCTCGGAGTCACAGGGTGGAAGGGCATATTCACCCCTCCACTTT.

This clone was detected only once. The CDR3 DNA reads as TGTGCCAGCAGCAAGGACAGGGGGCTGTTGCGCAATCAGCCCCAGCATTTT. Encoded protein: CASSKDRGLLRNQPQHF. The V call is TRBV21-1, the J call TRBJ1-5; the table's D call of TRBD1 was not tested on the DNA. TRBV21-1 is flagged as a pseudogene. This CDR3 region has 17 residues.

The rearrangement joins TRBV4-2 to TRBJ1-4; 7 nucleotides agree with TRBD1. The junction had 9 bases not matched to a gene; V was cut back by 3 bases and J by 5 bases. The germline CDR1 and CDR2 sequences are LGHNA and YNFKEQ. The CDR3 is made up of 16 amino acids. CDR3 amino acids: CASSQEIGTVNEKLFF. CDR3 bases: TGTGCCAGCAGCCAGGAGATTGGGACAGTAAATGAAAAACTGTTTTTT.

This chain links TRBV27 with TRBJ1-2; D uncertain. CDR1 is MNHEY, CDR2 SMNVEV, per germline (reference sequence). V lost 4 bases to trimming and J lost 0 bases, with 6 bases between them. The CDR3 loop spans 13 amino acids. CDR3 sequence reads: CASSSRANYGYTF. The CDR3 DNA reads as TGTGCCAGCAGTTCCCGCGCTAACTATGGCTACACCTTC.

The chain uses TRBV4-1 and TRBJ2-7, with D maybe TRBD2 (5 bases). CDR1 and CDR2 (germline): MGHRA, YSYEKL. Trimming pared 4 bases from V and 7 bases from J, leaving 14 bases between. The CDR3 is 13 amino acids. Here the CDR3 DNA reads TGCGCCAGCAGCCCTGACCGGGGTTATGAGCAGTACTTC. It specifies CASSPDRGYEQYF.

The chain links TRBV24-1 to TRBJ2-6, with 9 bases that match TRBD1. J gave up 2 bases and V 4 bases, and 14 bases lay outside the gene matches. CDR3 size: 20 residues. Germline V gene sequence: CDR1 KGHDR, CDR2 SFDVKD. This CDR3 is CATSEAKGTGQWPGANVLTF. The DNA of the CDR3 is TGTGCCACCAGTGAAGCGAAGGGGACAGGGCAATGGCCTGGGGCCAACGTCCTGACTTTC.

The chain joins TRBV5-5 to TRBJ2-1; TRBD1 is a possible D gene (6 bases). The V and J ends lost 6 bases and 5 bases respectively, with 21 bases between them. The CDR3 spans 16 residues. Per germline, CDR1 SGHKS and CDR2 YYEKEE (reference sequence). This chain's CDR3 is CASTSISGHSNNEQFF. In nucleotides, the CDR3 is TGTGCCAGCACCTCCATCTCGGGACATTCGAACAATGAGCAGTTCTTC.

The V call is TRBV5-1, the J call TRBJ1-1, with D possibly TRBD1 on 5 matching bases. Germline CDR1 SGHRS, CDR2 YFSETQ. The CDR3 is made up of 16 amino acids. Trimming pared 0 bases from V and 5 bases from J, leaving 17 bases between. CDR3 in amino acids: CASSLAGRPEGTEAFF. For the CDR3, the DNA is TGCGCCAGCAGCTTGGCCGGTCGTCCGGAGGGGACTGAAGCTTTCTTT.

This clone was counted between two and nine times. One end of the junction does not line up with germline, which may come from a read error. J is TRBJ2-7 and V is TRBV11-2; 9 nucleotides line up with TRBD2. CDR1 is SGHAT and CDR2 is FQNNGV in the germline V gene. This CDR3 region has 14 residues. CDR3 in amino acids: CASSLSGGPSQGHF. The CDR3 DNA follows: TGTGCCAGCAGCCTTAGCGGGGGCCCCTCTCAGGGGCACTTC.

The chain combines TRBV13 with TRBJ1-1; D ambiguous. V was cut by 5 bases and J by 5 bases, with 18 bases left in between. Looked up from germline, CDR1 is PRHDT and CDR2 is FYEKMQ (reference sequence). The CDR3 runs to 15 residues. The CDR3 loop is CASSHARVGDTEAFF. CDR3 nucleotide sequence: TGTGCCAGCAGCCACGCGCGAGTAGGAGATACTGAAGCTTTCTTT. The complete variable domain, with remaining parts taken from reference TRBV13 and TRBJ1-1, reads AAGVIQSPRHLIKEKRETATLKCYPIPRHDTVYWYQQGPGQDPQFLISFYEKMQSDKGSIPDRFSAQQFSDYHSELNMSSLELGDSALYFCASSHARVGDTEAFFGQGTRLTVV.

In DNA, the CDR3 is TGTGCCAGTAGTCTTACAGGGGGCGTTAGGAGCAATCAGCCCCAGCATTTT. Protein product: CASSLTGGVRSNQPQHF. V usage is TRBV19 and J usage is TRBJ1-5; 9 bases match TRBD1. J lost 1 base, V lost 5 bases, and 9 bases had no gene match. This CDR3 contains 17 residues. Per the germline V gene, CDR1 is LNHDA and CDR2 is SQIVND (reference sequence).

The chain combines TRBV19 with TRBJ1-3, with 8 bases fitting TRBD1. The CDR3 covers 16 residues. V was clipped by 5 bases and J by 1 base; unmatched bases: 7. Germline loops: CDR1 LNHDA, CDR2 SQIVND (reference sequence). The DNA for the CDR3 is TGTGCCAGTAGTTCCCGGACAGGGAGGTCTGGAAACACCATATATTTT. Translating it yields CASSSRTGRSGNTIYF. The whole variable domain, remainder taken from reference TRBV19 and TRBJ1-3, is DGGITQSPKYLFRKEGQNVTLSCEQNLNHDAMYWYRQDPGQGLRLIYYSQIVNDFQKGDIAEGYSVSREKKESFPLTVTSAQKNPTAFYLCASSSRTGRSGNTIYFGEGSWLTVV.

The J gene is TRBJ1-2, the V gene TRBV24-1; 9 positions agree with TRBD1. The trim removed 1 base at V and 6 bases at J, leaving 8 bases unmatched. The CDR3 is 16 amino acids. Per germline, CDR1 KGHDR and CDR2 SFDVKD. The chain's CDR3 is CATSDFRTGEVHGYTF. The CDR3 nucleotides read TGTGCCACCAGTGATTTCCGGACAGGGGAAGTACATGGCTACACCTTC.

The rearrangement links TRBV7-6 to TRBJ2-7; 8 bases are a match to TRBD1. This CDR3 region has 17 residues. J lost 5 bases, V lost 4 bases, and 16 bases had no gene match. From germline, CDR1 is SGHVS and CDR2 FNYEAQ. The CDR3 coding sequence is TGTGCCAGCAGCTACGGGACAGGCGGAGCCCTAGGCGACGAGCAGTACTTC. Protein: CASSYGTGGALGDEQYF.

The chain couples TRBV6-5 to TRBJ1-2; the D is unclear. The length of the CDR3 is 12 residues. Germline V gives CDR1 MNHEY, CDR2 SVGAGI. V was trimmed by 11 bases and J by 7 bases, leaving 17 bases between them. The CDR3 protein is CAASPGVGGYTF. The CDR3, as DNA: TGTGCCGCCAGTCCCGGGGTTGGTGGCTACACCTTC.

The chain couples TRBV5-1 to TRBJ2-7; 10 bases align to TRBD2. This CDR3 has 15 amino acids. The V gene end was trimmed by 3 bases and the J gene end by 2 bases; junction bases not matched to a gene: 5. CDR1 is SGHRS and CDR2 is YFSETQ in the germline V gene. The CDR3 coding sequence is TGCGCCAGCAGCTATAGCGGGGGGCCTACCTACGAGCAGTACTTC. It translates to CASSYSGGPTYEQYF.

The chain combines TRBV28 with TRBJ2-1, with a weak D call TRBD1 (5 bases). V dropped 6 bases and J dropped 6 bases, with 9 bases sitting between them. Germline V gives CDR1 MDHEN, CDR2 SYDVKM. This CDR3 contains 12 residues. CDR3 DNA sequence: TGTGCCAGCAGGGCGGACACCAATGAGCAGTTCTTC. Its translation: CASRADTNEQFF. The complete variable domain, with remaining parts taken from reference TRBV28 and TRBJ2-1, reads DVKVTQSSRYLVKRTGEKVFLECVQDMDHENMFWYRQDPGLGLRLIYFSYDVKMKEKGDIPEGYSVSREKKERFSLILESASTNQTSMYLCASRADTNEQFFGPGTRLTVL.

The V and J genes are TRBV12-3 or TRBV12-4 and TRBJ1-2; D gene ambiguous. Trimming shortened V by 4 bases and J by 8 bases, and 11 bases separated the two germline ends. This CDR3 has 12 residues. The CDR3 sequence is CASSSGMRGYTF. CDR3 nucleotide sequence: TGTGCCAGCAGTTCCGGGATGAGGGGCTACACCTTC.

The V and J genes are TRBV13 and TRBJ1-2; 12 nucleotides align to TRBD1. J gave up 8 bases and V 1 base, and 8 bases lay outside the gene matches. This CDR3 spans 16 amino acids. Germline CDR1 PRHDT, CDR2 FYEKMQ (reference sequence). CDR3 in amino acids: CASSLETGTGGHGYTF. The CDR3 coding sequence is TGTGCCAGCAGCTTAGAAACCGGGACAGGGGGCCACGGCTACACCTTC. Full variable domain (remainder filled in from reference TRBV13 and TRBJ1-2): AAGVIQSPRHLIKEKRETATLKCYPIPRHDTVYWYQQGPGQDPQFLISFYEKMQSDKGSIPDRFSAQQFSDYHSELNMSSLELGDSALYFCASSLETGTGGHGYTFGSGTRLTVV.

This clone appeared a single time. The gene calls are TRBV6-5 and TRBJ2-3, with D possibly TRBD2 on 5 matching bases. V gave up 7 bases and J gave up 4 bases, with 18 bases separating them. The germline gives CDR1 MNHEY, CDR2 SVGAGI. This CDR3 contains 15 residues. In DNA form, the CDR3 reads TGTGCCAGCACCTTCGGACGCGGAGGCCCAGATACGCAGTATTTT. Translation: CASTFGRGGPDTQYF.

This chain links TRBV12-1 with TRBJ1-5; the table calls TRBD1, which could not be checked here. TRBV12-1 represents a pseudogene. The CDR3 has 15 residues. The CDR3 coding sequence is TGTGCCAGCAGCCCCTGGACAGAACTGAATCAGCCCCAGCATTTT. As protein: CASSPWTELNQPQHF.